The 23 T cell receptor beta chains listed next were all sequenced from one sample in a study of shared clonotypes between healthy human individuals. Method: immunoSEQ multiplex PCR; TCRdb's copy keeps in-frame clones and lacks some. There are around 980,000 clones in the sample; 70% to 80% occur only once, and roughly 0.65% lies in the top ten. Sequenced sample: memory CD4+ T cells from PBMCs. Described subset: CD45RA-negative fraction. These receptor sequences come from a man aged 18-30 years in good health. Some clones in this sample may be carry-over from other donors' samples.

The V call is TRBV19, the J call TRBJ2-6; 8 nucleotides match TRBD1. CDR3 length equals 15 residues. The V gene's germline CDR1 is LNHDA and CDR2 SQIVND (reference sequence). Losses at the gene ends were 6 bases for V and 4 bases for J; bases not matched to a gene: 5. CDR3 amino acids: CASRDRGSGANVLTF. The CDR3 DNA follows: TGTGCCAGTAGAGACAGGGGATCCGGGGCCAACGTCCTGACTTTC.

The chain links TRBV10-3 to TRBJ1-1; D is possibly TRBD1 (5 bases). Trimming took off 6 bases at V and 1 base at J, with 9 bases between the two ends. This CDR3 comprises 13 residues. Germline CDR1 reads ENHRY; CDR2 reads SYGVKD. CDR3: CAISWDQNTEAFF. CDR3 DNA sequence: TGTGCCATCAGCTGGGACCAGAACACTGAAGCTTTCTTT.

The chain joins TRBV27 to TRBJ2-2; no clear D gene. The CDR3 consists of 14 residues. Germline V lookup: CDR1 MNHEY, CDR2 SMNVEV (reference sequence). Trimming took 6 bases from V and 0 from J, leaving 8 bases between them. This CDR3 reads CASRGYANTGELFF. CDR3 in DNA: TGTGCCAGCAGGGGCTACGCGAACACCGGGGAGCTGTTTTTT.

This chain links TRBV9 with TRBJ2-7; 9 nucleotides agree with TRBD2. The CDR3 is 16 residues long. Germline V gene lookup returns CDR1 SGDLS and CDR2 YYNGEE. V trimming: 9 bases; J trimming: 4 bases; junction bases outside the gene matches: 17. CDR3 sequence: CATDLMAGGPVYEQYF. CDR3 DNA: TGTGCCACCGACCTCATGGCGGGAGGGCCGGTATACGAGCAGTACTTC.

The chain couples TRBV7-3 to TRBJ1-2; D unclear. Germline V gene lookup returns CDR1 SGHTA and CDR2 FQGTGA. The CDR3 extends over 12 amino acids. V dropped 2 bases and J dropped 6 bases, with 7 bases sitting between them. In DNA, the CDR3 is TGTGCCAGCAGCTTATGGAGGAATGGCTACACCTTC. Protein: CASSLWRNGYTF.

In nucleotides, the CDR3 is TGTGCCACCCAACCCCCGACAGGGAACTATGGCTACACCTTC. The encoded protein is CATQPPTGNYGYTF. The rearrangement joins TRBV28 to TRBJ1-2; 7 bases line up with TRBD1. The CDR3 covers 14 residues. After removal of 10 bases from V and 2 bases from J, the junction contained 10 bases not matched to a gene. The germline CDR1 and CDR2 sequences are MDHEN and SYDVKM.

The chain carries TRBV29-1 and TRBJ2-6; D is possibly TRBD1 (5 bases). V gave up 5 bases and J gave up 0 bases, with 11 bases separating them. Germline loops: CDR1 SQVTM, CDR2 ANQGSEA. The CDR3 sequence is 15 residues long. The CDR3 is CSVQGTTSGANVLTF. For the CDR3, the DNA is TGCAGCGTTCAGGGAACTACCTCTGGGGCCAACGTCCTGACTTTC. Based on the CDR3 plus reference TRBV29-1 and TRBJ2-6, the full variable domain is SAVISQKPSRDICQRGTSLTIQCQVDSQVTMMFWYRQQPGQSLTLIATANQGSEATYESGFVIDKFPISRPNLTFSTLTVSNMSPEDSSIYLCSVQGTTSGANVLTFGAGSRLTVL.

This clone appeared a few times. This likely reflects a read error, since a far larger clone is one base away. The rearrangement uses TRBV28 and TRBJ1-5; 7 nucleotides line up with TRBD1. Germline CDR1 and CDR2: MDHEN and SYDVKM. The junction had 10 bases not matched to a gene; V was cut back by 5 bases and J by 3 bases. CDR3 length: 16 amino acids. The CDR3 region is CASSVYQTGTNQPQHF. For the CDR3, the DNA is TGTGCCAGCAGTGTTTACCAGACAGGGACCAATCAGCCCCAGCATTTT.

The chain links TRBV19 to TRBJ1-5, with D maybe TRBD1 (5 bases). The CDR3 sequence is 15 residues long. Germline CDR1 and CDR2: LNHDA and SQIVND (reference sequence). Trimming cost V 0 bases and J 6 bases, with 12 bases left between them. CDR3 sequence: CASSIERGASQPQHF. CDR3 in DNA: TGTGCCAGTAGTATAGAGAGGGGAGCAAGTCAGCCCCAGCATTTT.

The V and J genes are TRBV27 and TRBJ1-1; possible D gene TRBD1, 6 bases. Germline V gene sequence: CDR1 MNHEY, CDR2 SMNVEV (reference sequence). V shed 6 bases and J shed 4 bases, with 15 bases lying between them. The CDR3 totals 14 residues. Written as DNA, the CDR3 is TGTGCCAGCAGCGCAGGGGATCTAGGCACTGAAGCTTTCTTT. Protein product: CASSAGDLGTEAFF.

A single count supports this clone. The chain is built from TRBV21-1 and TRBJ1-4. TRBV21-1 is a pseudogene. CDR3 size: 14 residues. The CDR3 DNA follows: TGTGCCAGCAGCATGGGACCCTCTAATGAAAAACTGTTTTTT. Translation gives CASSMGPSNEKLFF.

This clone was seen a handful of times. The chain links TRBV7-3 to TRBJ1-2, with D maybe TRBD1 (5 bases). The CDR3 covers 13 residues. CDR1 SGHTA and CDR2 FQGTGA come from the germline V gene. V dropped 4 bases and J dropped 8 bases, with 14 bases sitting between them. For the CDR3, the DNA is TGTGCCAGCAGCTGGGGCGAGGGCCGCGGCTACACCTTC. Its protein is CASSWGEGRGYTF.

CDR3 region: CASSQVSFGLYGYTF. The CDR3 region has the DNA TGTGCCAGCAGCCAAGTGTCCTTCGGCCTCTATGGCTACACCTTC. The rearrangement joins TRBV4-2 to TRBJ1-2; unclear D gene. This CDR3 region has 15 residues. V lost 1 base to trimming and J lost 4 bases, with 13 bases between them. Germline CDR1 LGHNA, CDR2 YNFKEQ.

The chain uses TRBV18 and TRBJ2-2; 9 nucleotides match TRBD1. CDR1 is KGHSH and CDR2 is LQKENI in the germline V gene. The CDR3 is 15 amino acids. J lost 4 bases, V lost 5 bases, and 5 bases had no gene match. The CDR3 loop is CASSGTGSSTGELFF. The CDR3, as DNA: TGTGCCAGCTCAGGGACAGGGAGTTCCACCGGGGAGCTGTTTTTT.

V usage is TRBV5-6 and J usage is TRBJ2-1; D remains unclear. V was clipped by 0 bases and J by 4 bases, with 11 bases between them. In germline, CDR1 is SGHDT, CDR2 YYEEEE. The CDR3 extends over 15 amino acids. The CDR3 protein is CASSLEPNSYNEQFF. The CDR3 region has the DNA TGTGCCAGCAGCTTGGAACCTAACTCGTACAATGAGCAGTTCTTC.

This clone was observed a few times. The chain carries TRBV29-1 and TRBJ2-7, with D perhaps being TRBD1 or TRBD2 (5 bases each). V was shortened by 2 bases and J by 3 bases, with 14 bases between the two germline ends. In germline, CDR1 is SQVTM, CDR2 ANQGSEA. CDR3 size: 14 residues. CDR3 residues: CSVELAGRNYEQYF. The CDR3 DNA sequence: TGCAGCGTTGAACTCGCAGGGAGAAACTACGAGCAGTACTTC.

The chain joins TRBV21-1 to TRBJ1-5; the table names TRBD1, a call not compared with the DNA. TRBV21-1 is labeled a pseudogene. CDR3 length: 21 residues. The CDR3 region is CASSKQEGVLRFFRHNQPQHF. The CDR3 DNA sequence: TGTGCCAGCAGCAAACAAGAAGGGGTGCTCCGGTTCTTTAGACACAATCAGCCCCAGCATTTT.

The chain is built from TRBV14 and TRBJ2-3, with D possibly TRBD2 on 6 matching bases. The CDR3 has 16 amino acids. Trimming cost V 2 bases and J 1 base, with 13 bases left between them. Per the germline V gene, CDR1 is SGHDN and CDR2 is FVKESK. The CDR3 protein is CASSQHGAGRTDTQYF. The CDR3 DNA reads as TGTGCCAGCAGCCAACACGGCGCGGGGCGCACAGATACGCAGTATTTT.

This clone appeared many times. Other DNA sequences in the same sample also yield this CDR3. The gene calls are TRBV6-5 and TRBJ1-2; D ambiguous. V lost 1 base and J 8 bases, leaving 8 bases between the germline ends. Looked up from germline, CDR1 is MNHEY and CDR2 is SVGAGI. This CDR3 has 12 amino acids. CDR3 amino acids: CASSYFEGGYTF. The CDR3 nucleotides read TGTGCCAGCAGTTACTTCGAAGGGGGCTACACCTTC.

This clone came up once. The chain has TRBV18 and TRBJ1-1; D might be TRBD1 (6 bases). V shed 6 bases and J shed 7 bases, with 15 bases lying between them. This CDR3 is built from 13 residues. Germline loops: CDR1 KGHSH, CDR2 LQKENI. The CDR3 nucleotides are TGTGCCAGCTCCCCTCGGGGGCGCGGTGAAGCTTTCTTT. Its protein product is CASSPRGRGEAFF.

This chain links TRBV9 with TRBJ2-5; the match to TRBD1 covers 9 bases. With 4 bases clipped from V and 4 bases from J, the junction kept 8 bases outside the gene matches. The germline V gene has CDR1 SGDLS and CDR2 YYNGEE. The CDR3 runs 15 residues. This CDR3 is CASSPQGQGLETQYF. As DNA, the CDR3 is TGTGCCAGCAGCCCACAAGGACAGGGGCTAGAGACCCAGTACTTC.

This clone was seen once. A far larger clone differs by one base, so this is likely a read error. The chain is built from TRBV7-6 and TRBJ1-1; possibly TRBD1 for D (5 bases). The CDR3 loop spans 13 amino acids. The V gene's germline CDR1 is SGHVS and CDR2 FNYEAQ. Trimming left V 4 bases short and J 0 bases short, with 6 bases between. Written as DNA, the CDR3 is TGTGCCAGCAGCTCACAGGTGAACACTGAAGCTTTCTTT. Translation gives CASSSQVNTEAFF. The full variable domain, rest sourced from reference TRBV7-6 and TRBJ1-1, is GAGVSQSPRYKVTKRGQDVALRCDPISGHVSLYWYRQALGQGPEFLTYFNYEAQQDKSGLPNDRFSAERPEGSISTLTIQRTEQRDSAMYRCASSSQVNTEAFFGQGTRLTVV.

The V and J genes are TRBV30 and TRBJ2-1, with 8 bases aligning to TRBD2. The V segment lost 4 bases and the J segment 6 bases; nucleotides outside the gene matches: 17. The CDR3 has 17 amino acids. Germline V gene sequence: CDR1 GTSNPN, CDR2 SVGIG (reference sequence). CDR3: CAWMDPPSGSWGNEQFF. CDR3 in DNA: TGTGCCTGGATGGATCCCCCCAGCGGGAGTTGGGGCAATGAGCAGTTCTTC.